The T cell receptor beta chain under discussion was sequenced for a study of spatial heterogeneity in lung cancer. Across the whole study: After resection, follow-up PBMC samples were sequenced when available, at a median of roughly 26 months later. Sequence detection consistently recorded a greater number of beta-chain than alpha-chain sequences.

TCRdb re-analysed the 5' RACE reads in MiXCR, keeping a single row per CDR3 protein. Of some 120,000 distinct CDR3 sequences in the sample, 12% were seen once. Germline V gene lookup returns CDR1 SGHRS and CDR2 YFSETQ. The V segment lost 2 bases and the J segment 2 bases; nucleotides outside the gene matches: 1. This CDR3 has 15 residues. Many counts were recorded for this clonotype. Time point specified: blood at routine non-recurrence follow-up after resection. Researchers sequenced whole RNA taken from tumor, nontumor lung or frozen PBMC without sorting. The chain is built from TRBV5-1 and TRBJ2-1, with 10 bases aligning to TRBD1. The sample in question was PBMCs, obtained at follow-up. This receptor was taken from a male donor with early-stage non-small cell lung cancer. CDR3 sequence: CASSFGQGAYNEQFF. The CDR3 coding sequence is TGCGCCAGCAGCTTCGGACAGGGGGCCTACAATGAGCAGTTCTTC.